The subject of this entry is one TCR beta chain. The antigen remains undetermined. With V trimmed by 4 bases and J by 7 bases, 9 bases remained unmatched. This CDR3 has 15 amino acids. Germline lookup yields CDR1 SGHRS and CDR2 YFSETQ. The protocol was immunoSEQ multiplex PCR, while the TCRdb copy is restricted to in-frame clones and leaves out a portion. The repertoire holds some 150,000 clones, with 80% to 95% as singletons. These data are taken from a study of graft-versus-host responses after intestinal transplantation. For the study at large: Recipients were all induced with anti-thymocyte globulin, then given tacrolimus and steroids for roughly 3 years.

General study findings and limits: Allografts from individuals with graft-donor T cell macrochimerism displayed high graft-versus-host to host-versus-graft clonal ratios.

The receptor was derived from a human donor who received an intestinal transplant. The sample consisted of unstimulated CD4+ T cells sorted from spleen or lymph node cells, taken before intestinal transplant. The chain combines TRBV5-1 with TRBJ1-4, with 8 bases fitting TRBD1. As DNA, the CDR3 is TGCGCCAGCAGCGTAACCAGGGGGCAGATTGAAAAACTGTTTTTT. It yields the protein CASSVTRGQIEKLFF.